This entry lists 3 T cell receptor beta chains sequenced from one sample in a study of beta chain features in type 1 diabetes. The study, taken as a whole, reports: TCRB CDR3s were moderately but significantly shorter in Type 1 diabetes patients in all four CD4+ subsets.

These TCRs' antigens remain unknown. The isolated RNA, all of it, was reverse transcribed, so expressed TCRB transcripts were what got sequenced. Sequencing was performed with immunoSEQ multiplex PCR; in TCRdb, only in-frame clones are kept and a portion is missing. The sample holds around 310,000 clones; approximately 13% are singletons and the top ten take nearly 0.015%. Sample: naive CD4+ T cells from blood. The receptors derive from a woman between 18 and 29 years old with type 1 diabetes.

The chain is built from TRBV28 and TRBJ1-4; 11 bases match TRBD1. The J segment lost 3 bases and the V segment lost 5 bases, leaving 5 bases of the junction unmatched. The V gene's germline CDR1 is MDHEN and CDR2 SYDVKM. The CDR3 consists of 16 residues. CDR3 DNA sequence: TGTGCCAGCAGTCTGGACAGGGGGCGGGCTAATGAAAAACTGTTTTTT. Translating gives CASSLDRGRANEKLFF.

The chain joins TRBV10-3 to TRBJ2-5, with TRBD1 matching over 7 bases. Germline loops: CDR1 ENHRY, CDR2 SYGVKD. The CDR3 has 15 amino acids. Trimming took 4 bases from V and 2 from J; bases not matched to a gene: 7. CDR3 region: CAISGQGRPQETQYF. The CDR3 DNA sequence: TGTGCCATCAGTGGACAGGGTAGGCCTCAAGAGACCCAGTACTTC.

This clone was found a few times. V gene TRBV6-6 combines with J gene TRBJ2-5, with D possibly matching TRBD1 (5 bases). Germline V gene lookup returns CDR1 MNHNY and CDR2 SVGAGI (reference sequence). This CDR3 comprises 16 residues. V lost 5 bases and J lost 7, with 23 bases in between. CDR3 sequence reads: CASSPLAGWGQGTQYF. CDR3 bases: TGTGCCAGCAGTCCTTTAGCTGGGTGGGGCCAGGGGACCCAGTACTTC.